These 30 T cell receptor beta chains were all obtained from the same sample, sequenced in a study of blood T cell repertoires in COVID-19 (dated by TCRdb to 2020 to 2021). The library was prepared using the immunoSEQ multiplex PCR assay. Drawn from immuneACCESS, this table holds only the in-frame rearrangements with V and J called that TCRdb kept. Clones are partly lost; checked studies trace under half to an unresolved V gene and leave the rest unexplained. Recorded for this sample are about 190,000 clones; about nine tenths of them occurred a single time. Around 7% of the sample lies in the top ten. The specimen sequenced was peripheral blood. All receptors derive from a man aged 35-49 years with acute or convalescent COVID-19.

The CDR3 bases are TGTGCCAGCAGCTCCGCTGACAGGGGTACCGGGGAGCTGTTTTTT. Amino acid sequence: CASSSADRGTGELFF. The V and J genes are TRBV7-9 and TRBJ2-2; 8 bases match TRBD1. The CDR3 length is 15 residues. CDR1 is SEHNR, CDR2 FQNEAQ, per germline (reference sequence). The V gene end was trimmed by 4 bases and the J gene end by 5 bases; junction bases not matched to a gene: 6.

The V call is TRBV28, the J call TRBJ1-5, with a possible D match to TRBD1 (6 bases). The CDR3 has 13 amino acids. Germline V CDR1 and CDR2: MDHEN, SYDVKM. Trimming cost V 9 bases and J 5 bases, with 14 bases left between them. The chain's CDR3 is CASTPGQYQPQHF. The DNA of the CDR3 is TGTGCCAGTACCCCCGGACAGTATCAGCCCCAGCATTTT.

This chain links TRBV30 with TRBJ1-5; D is perhaps TRBD1 (6 bases). Germline loops: CDR1 GTSNPN, CDR2 SVGIG (reference sequence). The CDR3 contains 13 residues. V was clipped by 1 base and J by 7 bases, with 11 bases between them. DNA of the CDR3: TGTGCCTGGAGTGGGGGGCCAGACCAGCCCCAGCATTTT. It is translated as CAWSGGPDQPQHF.

This clone showed up just once. The chain combines TRBV24-1 with TRBJ2-1, with D perhaps TRBD1 (5 bases). With 5 bases removed from V and 2 bases from J, the gap between germline ends came to 21 bases. The length of the CDR3 is 18 residues. Germline CDR1 is KGHDR and CDR2 is SFDVKD. The CDR3 loop is CATSVSVAGISPYNEQFF. Here the CDR3 DNA reads TGTGCCACCAGTGTTTCCGTGGCAGGGATTTCACCCTACAATGAGCAGTTCTTC.

This clone has just one count. The gene calls are TRBV3-1 (or the pseudogene TRBV3-2) and TRBJ1-6; tentative D call: TRBD1 (6 bases). V dropped 5 bases and J dropped 2 bases, with 7 bases sitting between them. The V gene's germline CDR1 is LGHDT and CDR2 YNNKEL (reference sequence). The CDR3 contains 14 residues. Here the CDR3 reads CASSEGAYNSPLHF. CDR3 bases: TGTGCCAGCAGCGAGGGGGCCTATAATTCACCCCTCCACTTT.

V gene TRBV6-5 combines with J gene TRBJ2-7, with D perhaps TRBD2 (5 bases). Deletions cut 0 bases from V and 7 bases from J, with 7 bases between. Germline V CDR1 and CDR2: MNHEY, SVGAGI. The CDR3 runs to 12 residues. The CDR3: CASSYSAGEQYF. The CDR3 nucleotides are TGTGCCAGCAGTTACTCGGCGGGTGAGCAGTACTTC.

J is TRBJ2-7 and V is TRBV4-1, with TRBD1 as a possible D gene (7 bases). V was shortened by 4 bases and J by 3 bases, with 22 bases between the two germline ends. This CDR3 is 17 amino acids long. Germline V CDR1 and CDR2: MGHRA, YSYEKL. CDR3 amino acids: CASSLAPKAQGGYEQYF. DNA of the CDR3: TGCGCCAGCAGCCTAGCACCAAAAGCCCAGGGGGGCTACGAGCAGTACTTC.

J is TRBJ2-3 and V is TRBV24-1; the match to TRBD2 covers 8 bases. The germline gives CDR1 KGHDR, CDR2 SFDVKD. This CDR3 comprises 14 residues. The V segment lost 4 bases and the J segment 2 bases; nucleotides outside the gene matches: 1. The DNA for the CDR3 is TGTGCCACCAGTGAAGCGGGGGTCACAGATACGCAGTATTTT. Translated: CATSEAGVTDTQYF.

The CDR3 spells CASSIGRLAGDPVTDTQYF. The CDR3, as DNA: TGTGCCAGTAGTATAGGGAGACTAGCGGGGGATCCCGTCACAGATACGCAGTATTTT. The chain recombines TRBV19 with TRBJ2-3; 12 bases fit TRBD2. The ends lost 1 base at V and 2 bases at J; junction bases unmatched: 10. The CDR3 has 19 amino acids. Looked up from germline, CDR1 is LNHDA and CDR2 is SQIVND (reference sequence). Full variable domain (rest looked up from reference TRBV19 and TRBJ2-3): DGGITQSPKYLFRKEGQNVTLSCEQNLNHDAMYWYRQDPGQGLRLIYYSQIVNDFQKGDIAEGYSVSREKKESFPLTVTSAQKNPTAFYLCASSIGRLAGDPVTDTQYFGPGTRLTVL.

The chain is built from TRBV7-6 and TRBJ2-1, with D maybe TRBD1 (5 bases). The CDR3 extends over 17 amino acids. From germline, CDR1 is SGHVS and CDR2 FNYEAQ. Trimming left V 1 base short and J 6 bases short, with 19 bases between. In nucleotides, the CDR3 is TGTGCCAGCAGCTTAGGTTCGCTGGGTGCAGGGCTCAATGAGCAGTTCTTC. Translation: CASSLGSLGAGLNEQFF. Combining the CDR3 with reference TRBV7-6 and TRBJ2-1 gives the whole variable domain GAGVSQSPRYKVTKRGQDVALRCDPISGHVSLYWYRQALGQGPEFLTYFNYEAQQDKSGLPNDRFSAERPEGSISTLTIQRTEQRDSAMYRCASSLGSLGAGLNEQFFGPGTRLTVL.

V is TRBV5-5 and J is TRBJ1-2; D unclear. This CDR3 spans 14 amino acids. Trimming took off 4 bases at V and 2 bases at J, with 12 bases between the two ends. Germline assignment: CDR1 SGHKS and CDR2 YYEKEE (reference sequence). The CDR3 sequence: CASSKAAFNYGYTF. The DNA for the CDR3 is TGTGCCAGCAGCAAAGCCGCGTTCAACTATGGCTACACCTTC.

This chain connects TRBV5-6 to TRBJ1-2, with D possibly matching TRBD1 (5 bases). Trimming cost V 3 bases and J 4 bases, with 13 bases left between them. CDR3 length equals 14 residues. Per germline, CDR1 SGHDT and CDR2 YYEEEE. The CDR3 loop reads CASSSARVLYGYTF. The CDR3 coding sequence is TGTGCCAGCAGCTCCGCCAGGGTCCTCTATGGCTACACCTTC.

J is TRBJ2-3 and V is TRBV6-6, with TRBD2 matching over 12 bases. V dropped 5 bases and J dropped 4; count of bases not matched to a gene: 10. Germline lookup yields CDR1 MNHNY and CDR2 SVGAGI (reference sequence). This CDR3 contains 17 residues. The CDR3: CASSPSGGAILPDTQYF. CDR3 bases: TGTGCCAGCAGTCCTAGCGGGGGGGCCATCCTCCCAGATACGCAGTATTTT.

This clone was observed once. CDR3 residues: CATSDAGTGDEQFF. Written as DNA, the CDR3 is TGTGCCACCAGTGATGCCGGGACAGGGGATGAGCAGTTCTTC. The V and J genes are TRBV24-1 and TRBJ2-1; 10 bases fit TRBD1. CDR1 is KGHDR, CDR2 SFDVKD, per germline. The length of the CDR3 is 14 residues. Trimming took 3 bases from V and 8 from J; bases not matched to a gene: 3.

CDR3 residues: CASSLAGGGLTNEKLFF. CDR3 in DNA: TGTGCCAGCAGCTTAGCAGGGGGCGGATTAACTAATGAAAAACTGTTTTTT. The rearrangement uses TRBV7-6 and TRBJ1-4; 7 bases line up with TRBD1. The CDR3 consists of 17 residues. Trimming took 0 bases from V and 1 from J; bases not matched to a gene: 5. Germline V gene data show CDR1 as SGHVS and CDR2 as FNYEAQ.

The chain combines TRBV2 with TRBJ2-7; 9 bases match TRBD2. The ends lost 5 bases at V and 4 bases at J; junction bases unmatched: 6. The V gene's germline CDR1 is SNHLY and CDR2 FYNNEI. CDR3 size: 14 residues. Here the CDR3 reads CASSSGTSWYEQYF. CDR3 DNA: TGTGCCAGCAGTTCCGGGACTAGCTGGTACGAGCAGTACTTC.

This clone came up many times. Other DNA variants within this sample encode the same CDR3. The genes are TRBV11-3 and TRBJ1-3; TRBD1 matches at 8 bases. The ends lost 5 bases at V and 2 bases at J; junction bases unmatched: 5. CDR3 size: 15 residues. CDR1 SGHNT and CDR2 YENEEA come from the germline V gene. The CDR3 DNA follows: TGTGCCAGCAGCCCAGGACAGGGCCCTGGAAACACCATATATTTT. It yields the protein CASSPGQGPGNTIYF.

This rearrangement joins TRBV3-1 (or the pseudogene TRBV3-2) to TRBJ2-1, with 9 bases that match TRBD1. Germline lookup yields CDR1 LGHDT and CDR2 YNNKEL (reference sequence). V trimming: 6 bases; J trimming: 9 bases; junction bases outside the gene matches: 12. This CDR3 has 15 residues. The DNA of the CDR3 is TGTGCCAGCAGTCTTACAGGGGGCTCCGCGTCTGAGCAGTTCTTC. Translating it yields CASSLTGGSASEQFF.

The chain employs TRBV30 and TRBJ1-4; D is uncertain. CDR3 length: 14 residues. Germline CDR1 and CDR2: GTSNPN and SVGIG (reference sequence). V was trimmed by 0 bases and J by 4 bases, leaving 9 bases between them. In DNA, the CDR3 is TGTGCCTGGAGTGTATCGGGAAGTAATGAAAAACTGTTTTTT. Residues: CAWSVSGSNEKLFF.

The chain combines TRBV29-1 with TRBJ1-1; D remains unclear. Trimming pared 5 bases from V and 2 bases from J, leaving 9 bases between. Germline V lookup: CDR1 SQVTM, CDR2 ANQGSEA. CDR3 size: 12 residues. CDR3 sequence reads: CSVWNSNTEAFF. DNA of the CDR3: TGCAGCGTTTGGAACAGCAACACTGAAGCTTTCTTT.

V usage is TRBV28 and J usage is TRBJ1-1; 8 bases fit TRBD1. V was pared by 4 bases and J by 1 base, with 5 bases of the junction left unmatched. The CDR3 covers 15 residues. Germline CDR1 MDHEN, CDR2 SYDVKM. The CDR3 bases are TGTGCCAGCAGTTCCCCGGACAGGGAGAACACTGAAGCTTTCTTT. Its protein product is CASSSPDRENTEAFF. Filled out from reference TRBV28 and TRBJ1-1, the complete variable domain reads DVKVTQSSRYLVKRTGEKVFLECVQDMDHENMFWYRQDPGLGLRLIYFSYDVKMKEKGDIPEGYSVSREKKERFSLILESASTNQTSMYLCASSSPDRENTEAFFGQGTRLTVV.

The CDR3 is CASSQDPPGTREQYF. The CDR3 nucleotides read TGTGCCAGCAGCCAAGATCCCCCGGGGACACGGGAGCAGTACTTC. The chain couples TRBV3-1 (or the pseudogene TRBV3-2) to TRBJ2-7; the D gene is possibly TRBD1 (6 bases). The germline gives CDR1 LGHDT, CDR2 YNNKEL (reference sequence). The CDR3 consists of 15 residues. V was cut by 0 bases and J by 7 bases, with 16 bases left in between.

This clone occurred a few times. This chain links TRBV25-1 with TRBJ2-1; 11 positions agree with TRBD2. In germline, CDR1 is MGHDK, CDR2 SYGVNS. This CDR3 has 14 amino acids. V dropped 4 bases and J dropped 10; count of bases not matched to a gene: 6. CDR3 loop: CASSAGLAVGEQFF. The CDR3 DNA follows: TGTGCCAGCAGTGCGGGACTAGCGGTGGGCGAGCAGTTCTTC.

The chain links TRBV11-2 to TRBJ2-7, with 9 bases that match TRBD1. Germline V gives CDR1 SGHAT, CDR2 FQNNGV. The trim removed 2 bases at V and 5 bases at J, leaving 4 bases unmatched. This CDR3 has 14 residues. The DNA of the CDR3 is TGTGCCAGCAGCTTAAAGGGACAGGGTGACGAGCAGTACTTC. Its translation is CASSLKGQGDEQYF.

This sequence joins TRBV6-2 or TRBV6-3 and TRBJ2-5; 9 bases align to TRBD2. CDR3 length: 15 amino acids. Germline V gives CDR1 MNHEY, CDR2 SVGEGT. The J segment lost 5 bases and the V segment lost 6 bases, leaving 10 bases of the junction unmatched. The CDR3 DNA reads TGTGCCAGCAGCCTCCTTTGGCGGGGGGGGGAGACCCAGTACTTC. This codes for CASSLLWRGGETQYF.

The J gene is TRBJ2-1, the V gene TRBV7-3, with 8 bases identical to TRBD2. V shed 0 bases and J 5 bases; nucleotides not matched to a gene: 3. The CDR3 runs 15 residues. Per the germline V gene, CDR1 is SGHTA and CDR2 is FQGTGA. The CDR3 bases are TGTGCCAGCAGCTTAACAAGCGGGGGAAACAATGAGCAGTTCTTC. Translated: CASSLTSGGNNEQFF. Looking up the rest from reference TRBV7-3 and TRBJ2-1 gives the full variable domain: GAGVSQTPSNKVTEKGKYVELRCDPISGHTALYWYRQSLGQGPEFLIYFQGTGAADDSGLPNDRFFAVRPEGSVSTLKIQRTERGDSAVYLCASSLTSGGNNEQFFGPGTRLTVL.

CDR3 coding DNA: TGTGCCAGCAGCCGGCGGGGGTTCAATCAGCCCCAGCATTTT. Protein product: CASSRRGFNQPQHF. The J gene is TRBJ1-5, the V gene TRBV5-8, with a tentative D call TRBD1 (5 bases). V was pared by 4 bases and J by 3 bases, with 11 bases between. CDR1 is SGHTS, CDR2 YDEGEE, per germline. This CDR3 has 14 amino acids.

V gene TRBV28 combines with J gene TRBJ2-7; 7 bases are shared with TRBD1. V shed 5 bases, J shed 3 bases, and the junction held 1 base outside the gene matches. The length of the CDR3 is 12 residues. Germline CDR1 and CDR2: MDHEN and SYDVKM. The CDR3 here is CASSPGGYEQYF. Written as DNA, the CDR3 is TGTGCCAGCAGTCCAGGGGGCTACGAGCAGTACTTC.

This chain joins TRBV19 and TRBJ1-5, with TRBD1 identical over 8 bases. V shed 5 bases, J shed 7 bases, and the junction held 10 bases outside the gene matches. CDR3 length: 15 residues. Germline-derived CDR1 and CDR2 are LNHDA and SQIVND (reference sequence). The CDR3 spells CASSHRGQGGQPQHF. As DNA, the CDR3 is TGTGCCAGTAGTCACCGTGGACAGGGAGGGCAGCCCCAGCATTTT.

This chain connects TRBV13 to TRBJ2-4, with unresolved D. CDR1 is PRHDT and CDR2 is FYEKMQ in the germline V gene (reference sequence). The germline V and J ends were trimmed by 0 bases and 3 bases, with 6 bases remaining between them. The CDR3 contains 14 residues. CDR3 region: CASSLGGSKNIQYF. CDR3 nucleotide sequence: TGTGCCAGCAGCTTAGGGGGCAGCAAAAACATTCAGTACTTC.